This T cell receptor (beta chain) was identified during a study of blood T cells in healthy people across ages. A second PCR of roughly 7 to 11 cycles used a sample-barcoded 5' primer and a J-beta primer mix. A single record per CDR3 protein comes from TCRdb applying MiXCR to the 5' RACE reads. The repertoire has over a million distinct CDR3 sequences, approximately 40% of them found once; the top ten carry 7.9%. Trimming removed 6 bases from V and 2 bases from J; junction bases left unmatched: 7. CDR1 and CDR2 (germline): SNHLY, FYNNEI. The CDR3 covers 15 residues. Only a few counts were recorded for this clonotype.

This chain links TRBV2 with TRBJ2-3, with 8 bases aligning to TRBD2. Sequencing input: blood. The receptor's source is a woman younger than 35 in good health. The CDR3 loop is CASRNGGDLTDTQYF. In DNA, the CDR3 is TGTGCCAGCAGGAACGGGGGGGACCTCACAGATACGCAGTATTTT.